The 30 T cell receptor beta chains given below trace back to one sample, sequenced in a study of T cells in Graves' hyperthyroidism and ophthalmopathy. The TCR beta CDR3 regions underwent amplification using RNA transcripts as the source. Researchers ran a first-round RT-PCR on the TCR CDR3 using the HTBI primer set. Each CDR3 protein is one row after TCRdb ran MiXCR on the multiplex PCR reads. Of about 610,000 distinct CDR3 sequences listed, about 43% were seen once; the top ten hold more than 7.5%. Sequenced input: peripheral blood or thyroid tissue (not recorded which). These receptors were taken from a woman younger than 35 with Graves' hyperthyroidism.

The J gene is TRBJ2-7, the V gene TRBV2; 7 bases line up with TRBD1. Germline V gene data show CDR1 as SNHLY and CDR2 as FYNNEI. The trim removed 7 bases at V and 6 bases at J, leaving 9 bases unmatched. The CDR3 loop spans 13 amino acids. As DNA, the CDR3 is TGTGCCAGCAATTTACAGGGGAGTAGCGAGCAGTACTTC. It is translated as CASNLQGSSEQYF.

Many counts were recorded for this clonotype. The chain couples TRBV4-1 to TRBJ2-7, with D perhaps matching TRBD1 (5 bases). The CDR3 length is 16 residues. V was clipped by 5 bases and J by 0 bases, with 17 bases between them. CDR1 and CDR2 (germline): MGHRA, YSYEKL. The CDR3 region is CASSYGWVRASYEQYF. The DNA for the CDR3 is TGCGCCAGCAGCTACGGTTGGGTCAGGGCCTCCTACGAGCAGTACTTC.

The genes are TRBV7-9 and TRBJ1-5; 7 positions agree with TRBD1. CDR1 and CDR2 (germline): SEHNR, FQNEAQ (reference sequence). This CDR3 region has 16 residues. J lost 0 bases, V lost 11 bases, and 13 bases had no gene match. CDR3 amino acids: CACNPGQPYSNQPQHF. The CDR3 DNA follows: TGTGCCTGCAATCCGGGACAGCCGTATAGCAATCAGCCCCAGCATTTT.

The rearrangement uses TRBV5-1 and TRBJ2-7, with 13 bases matching TRBD2. The length of the CDR3 is 16 residues. Germline CDR1 reads SGHRS; CDR2 reads YFSETQ. V lost 4 bases to trimming and J lost 5 bases; unmatched junction nucleotides: 9. The CDR3 nucleotides are TGCGCCAGCAGCGCCGGACTAGCGGGAGAGCCCAACGAGCAGTACTTC. Translating it yields CASSAGLAGEPNEQYF.

This clonotype was seen more than once but under ten times. The chain employs TRBV15 and TRBJ2-3; TRBD2 is a possible D gene (5 bases). V gave up 0 bases and J gave up 2 bases, with 12 bases separating them. The V gene's germline CDR1 is LNHNV and CDR2 YYDKDF (reference sequence). The CDR3 length is 16 residues. The CDR3 protein is CATSRDSDSYTDTQYF. In DNA form, the CDR3 reads TGTGCCACCAGCAGAGATTCGGACTCTTACACAGATACGCAGTATTTT.

This clonotype was seen ten or more times. The chain links TRBV9 to TRBJ1-3; D not certain. This CDR3 has 16 residues. CDR1 SGDLS and CDR2 YYNGEE come from the germline V gene. Trimming left V 0 bases short and J 0 bases short, with 10 bases between. The CDR3 DNA reads TGTGCCAGCAGCGTAGAACTGGCGAGCTCTGGAAACACCATATATTTT. Protein sequence: CASSVELASSGNTIYF.

The table lists this clonotype with many counts. This rearrangement joins TRBV7-2 to TRBJ1-3; D unclear. This CDR3 has 14 residues. The germline CDR1 and CDR2 sequences are SGHTA and FQGNSA. The V gene lost 0 bases and the J gene lost 2 bases, with 5 bases spanning the gap. CDR3 nucleotide sequence: TGTGCCAGCAGCTTAGCCAGGACTGGAAACACCATATATTTT. This translates into CASSLARTGNTIYF.

This clonotype was seen ten or more times. V is TRBV12-3 or TRBV12-4 and J is TRBJ1-2, with no clear D. The V and J ends lost 6 bases and 3 bases respectively, with 14 bases between them. The CDR3 loop spans 14 amino acids. Here the CDR3 reads CASSPIPRYYGYTF. As DNA, the CDR3 is TGTGCCAGCAGCCCCATCCCGAGGTACTATGGCTACACCTTC.

This clonotype was detected a few times. The chain recombines TRBV20-1 with TRBJ2-7; 8 bases are a match to TRBD2. The germline V gene has CDR1 DFQATT and CDR2 SNEGSKA (reference sequence). The CDR3 spans 16 residues. Losses at the gene ends were 0 bases for V and 2 bases for J; bases not matched to a gene: 9. CDR3 region: CSARDSNAGGTYEQYF. The CDR3 DNA sequence: TGCAGTGCTAGAGATTCCAATGCGGGAGGAACCTACGAGCAGTACTTC.

The V gene is TRBV2, the J gene TRBJ1-2; no clear D. The DNA end is a closer match to TRBJ2-1, so the J assignment may be wrong. This CDR3 has 14 amino acids. CDR1 SNHLY and CDR2 FYNNEI come from the germline V gene. In nucleotides, the CDR3 is TGTGCCAGCAGTGTCAATCCCAGTCACGGTGAGCAGTTCTTC. Its protein product is CASSVNPSHGEQFF.

This clonotype appeared many times. The chain uses TRBV19 and TRBJ1-5; no reliable D call. V lost 2 bases to trimming and J lost 3 bases, with 8 bases between them. Germline CDR1 reads LNHDA; CDR2 reads SQIVND (reference sequence). The CDR3 runs 14 residues. The CDR3 DNA follows: TGTGCCAGTAGTATAACGAGTTTCAATCAGCCCCAGCATTTT. Amino acids: CASSITSFNQPQHF.

This clonotype was recorded at least ten times. The chain carries TRBV7-9 and TRBJ2-7, with TRBD1 as a possible D gene (5 bases). The CDR3 sequence is 15 residues long. V lost 5 bases, J lost 0 bases, and 14 bases lay in between. From germline, CDR1 is SEHNR and CDR2 FQNEAQ (reference sequence). The CDR3 spells CASSTTGSSSYEQYF. The CDR3 region has the DNA TGTGCCAGCAGCACAACAGGATCTAGCTCCTACGAGCAGTACTTC.

This clonotype was found many times. The chain employs TRBV4-3 and TRBJ2-5, with TRBD2 matching over 10 bases. The V and J ends lost 1 base and 5 bases, in that order; junction bases with no gene match: 16. CDR1 and CDR2 (germline): LGHNA, YSLEER. CDR3 size: 19 residues. CDR3 in amino acids: CASSQGTDRSGRAWETQYF. The CDR3, as DNA: TGCGCCAGCAGCCAAGGAACGGATCGGAGCGGGAGGGCCTGGGAGACCCAGTACTTC.

This chain links TRBV7-3 with TRBJ2-7; the D gene is possibly TRBD1 (5 bases). The CDR3 contains 13 residues. Trimming left V 8 bases short and J 2 bases short, with 13 bases between. Germline V lookup: CDR1 SGHTA, CDR2 FQGTGA. In nucleotides, the CDR3 is TGTGCCAGCCAAGGGGCTGATACCTACGAGCAGTACTTC. It yields the protein CASQGADTYEQYF.

This chain uses TRBV12-3 or TRBV12-4 with TRBJ1-1, with a weak D call TRBD1 (5 bases). CDR3 length: 15 residues. The ends were cut back, 5 bases at V and 2 bases at J, with 15 bases in the middle. The CDR3 DNA sequence: TGTGCCAGCAGTCCTAGCGGGGGTAGCAACACTGAAGCTTTCTTT. This sequence encodes CASSPSGGSNTEAFF.

Comment on this clonotype: This sequence may be a read error, since a much larger clone differs from it by one base. The CDR3 loop reads CAGSLALGGATNEKLFF. CDR3 DNA sequence: TGTGCCGGCAGCTTAGCGCTCGGGGGCGCAACTAATGAAAAACTGTTTTTT. This chain connects TRBV7-9 to TRBJ1-4; tentative D call: TRBD1 (6 bases). The germline gives CDR1 SEHNR, CDR2 FQNEAQ (reference sequence). The CDR3 has 17 amino acids. Full variable domain (outside the CDR3, taken from reference TRBV7-9 and TRBJ1-4): DTGVSQNPRHKITKRGQNVTFRCDPISEHNRLYWYRQTLGQGPEFLTYFQNEAQLEKSRLLSDRFSAERPKGSFSTLEIQRTEQGDSAMYLCAGSLALGGATNEKLFFGSGTQLSVL.

The chain links TRBV2 to TRBJ2-5; 15 positions agree with TRBD2. Germline CDR1 reads SNHLY; CDR2 reads FYNNEI. Trimming cost V 4 bases and J 4 bases; bases outside gene matches: 4. The CDR3 has 16 residues. The CDR3 region has the DNA TGTGCCAGCAGTGGGACTAGCGGGAGGGCCGTAGAGACCCAGTACTTC. Translation: CASSGTSGRAVETQYF.

V usage is TRBV24-1 and J usage is TRBJ2-5; D remains ambiguous. The germline V gene has CDR1 KGHDR and CDR2 SFDVKD. The CDR3 spans 15 residues. Trimming took off 2 bases at V and 7 bases at J, with 16 bases between the two ends. DNA for the CDR3: TGTGCCACCAGTGATTCCGGGCCCGGGCTTTCGACCCAGTACTTC. This sequence encodes CATSDSGPGLSTQYF.

The V and J genes are TRBV7-8 and TRBJ2-5; TRBD1 matches at 9 bases. The CDR3 sequence is 14 residues long. The J segment lost 6 bases and the V segment lost 6 bases, leaving 8 bases of the junction unmatched. The V gene's germline CDR1 is SGHVS and CDR2 FQNEAQ. The CDR3 DNA follows: TGTGCCAGCAGTGGGGGACAGGGAATAAAGACCCAGTACTTC. The encoded protein is CASSGGQGIKTQYF.

This clonotype was seen repeatedly, ten times or more. The chain recombines TRBV7-9 with TRBJ1-2, with a weak D call TRBD1 (6 bases). Germline V gene data show CDR1 as SEHNR and CDR2 as FQNEAQ (reference sequence). The V and J ends lost 0 bases and 4 bases respectively, with 15 bases between them. There are 16 residues in the CDR3. The CDR3 loop reads CASSLAGAGTGYGYTF. The CDR3 DNA sequence: TGTGCCAGCAGCTTAGCGGGGGCAGGCACCGGCTATGGCTACACCTTC. Together with reference TRBV7-9 and TRBJ1-2, the CDR3 gives the full variable domain: DTGVSQNPRHKITKRGQNVTFRCDPISEHNRLYWYRQTLGQGPEFLTYFQNEAQLEKSRLLSDRFSAERPKGSFSTLEIQRTEQGDSAMYLCASSLAGAGTGYGYTFGSGTRLTVV.

The chain is built from TRBV10-3 and TRBJ1-5, with D possibly being TRBD1 (5 bases). Trimming removed 8 bases from V and 0 bases from J, with 17 bases in between. This CDR3 contains 16 residues. CDR1 and CDR2 (germline): ENHRY, SYGVKD. The CDR3 reads CAIAGGAGRSNQPQHF. The CDR3 nucleotides are TGTGCCATCGCCGGAGGGGCAGGGCGTAGCAATCAGCCCCAGCATTTT.

The rearrangement uses TRBV27 and TRBJ1-4; D remains unclear. Per the germline V gene, CDR1 is MNHEY and CDR2 is SMNVEV (reference sequence). Trimming removed 5 bases from V and 3 bases from J, with 10 bases in between. The CDR3 covers 14 residues. In DNA, the CDR3 is TGTGCCAGCAGTCGTCGGGCCTCTAATGAAAAACTGTTTTTT. Its translation: CASSRRASNEKLFF.

In this sample, this clonotype turned up many times. The J gene is TRBJ1-4, the V gene TRBV5-5; tentatively, D is TRBD1 (5 bases). V gave up 2 bases and J gave up 6 bases, with 14 bases separating them. The CDR3 totals 15 residues. Germline V CDR1 and CDR2: SGHKS, YYEKEE (reference sequence). CDR3 region: CASSFIGGGDEKLFF. CDR3 in DNA: TGTGCCAGCAGCTTTATCGGGGGAGGGGATGAAAAACTGTTTTTT.

This clonotype was seen repeatedly, ten times or more. V gene TRBV20-1 combines with J gene TRBJ2-7; 7 positions match TRBD2. From germline, CDR1 is DFQATT and CDR2 SNEGSKA (reference sequence). V shed 3 bases and J 4 bases; nucleotides not matched to a gene: 3. The CDR3 length is 12 residues. The CDR3 protein is CSARGEGYEQYF. The CDR3 DNA is TGCAGTGCTAGGGGGGAGGGATACGAGCAGTACTTC.

This clonotype showed up just a few times. The genes are TRBV3-1 and TRBJ2-2; D assignment may be TRBD1 or TRBD2 (6 bases each). Trimming removed 0 bases from V and 5 bases from J, with 13 bases in between. The CDR3 spans 16 residues. Germline V gene sequence: CDR1 LGHDT, CDR2 YNNKEL (reference sequence). In DNA, the CDR3 is TGTGCCAGCAGCCAAGAGGTGGGGGGCTGGACCGGGGAGCTGTTTTTT. Its protein product is CASSQEVGGWTGELFF.

Concerning this clonotype: Without the conserved terminal phenylalanine or tryptophan, this CDR3 likely stems from a read error. The chain joins TRBV5-6 to TRBJ2-7, with TRBD2 identical over 7 bases. Germline lookup yields CDR1 SGHDT and CDR2 YYEEEE. The V gene end was trimmed by 0 bases and the J gene end by 1 base; junction bases not matched to a gene: 10. The CDR3 length is 17 residues. CDR3 coding DNA: TGTGCCAGCAGCTTGGGCCTCCTAGCGGCTACTTCCTACGAGCAGTACCTC. This sequence encodes CASSLGLLAATSYEQYL.

With regard to this clonotype: At one of its ends the junction is not consistent with the germline gene, which may arise from a read error. The chain couples TRBV12-3 or TRBV12-4 to TRBJ1-3; the D is unclear. The CDR3 runs to 15 residues. The CDR3 region is CASSPVLFSGDTIYF. The CDR3 DNA reads as TGTGCCAGCAGCCCCGTTTTGTTCTCTGGAGACACCATATACTTT.

J is TRBJ2-5 and V is TRBV7-9; no clear D. The last part of the DNA fits TRBJ2-1 better; the J call may be wrong. The germline V gene encodes CDR1 SEHNR and CDR2 FQNEAQ (reference sequence). The CDR3 extends over 12 amino acids. The CDR3 here is CASSLPSDEQFF. In nucleotides, the CDR3 is TGTGCCAGCAGCTTACCTAGTGATGAGCAGTTCTTC.

This clonotype was seen just once. V and J are TRBV5-1 and TRBJ1-4; no reliable D call. The CDR3 consists of 13 residues. CDR1 and CDR2 (germline): SGHRS, YFSETQ. V gave up 0 bases and J gave up 6 bases, with 6 bases separating them. The CDR3 DNA reads TGCGCCAGCAGCTTGGAGGCGGATGAAAAACTGTTTTTT. It encodes CASSLEADEKLFF. Together with reference TRBV5-1 and TRBJ1-4, the CDR3 gives the full variable domain: KAGVTQTPRYLIKTRGQQVTLSCSPISGHRSVSWYQQTPGQGLQFLFEYFSETQRNKGNFPGRFSGRQFSNSRSEMNVSTLELGDSALYLCASSLEADEKLFFGSGTQLSVL.

A single count supports this clonotype. This chain uses TRBV2 with TRBJ1-2; the D gene is possibly TRBD1 (5 bases). The CDR3 is 20 residues long. The V and J ends lost 6 bases and 3 bases respectively, with 32 bases between them. The germline V gene encodes CDR1 SNHLY and CDR2 FYNNEI. The CDR3 nucleotides read TGTGCCAGCAGGTTATTGGAAAGCCATAGTCCTCCTTGGGGGGACTATGGCTACACCTTC. It yields the protein CASRLLESHSPPWGDYGYTF.